A single sample is the source of the 2 T cell receptor beta chains below, sequenced in a study of blood T cell repertoires in COVID-19. TCRdb keeps only in-frame clones here, not all; method: immunoSEQ multiplex PCR. The sample lists roughly 230,000 clones; 85% were seen once. Sample: PBMCs or T cells enriched from blood (not recorded which). The origin of the receptors is a woman between 50 and 59 years old who had been exposed to COVID-19.

The rearrangement joins TRBV18 to TRBJ1-1, with 7 bases aligning to TRBD1. The CDR3 totals 14 residues. J lost 1 base, V lost 6 bases, and 5 bases had no gene match. Germline V gene lookup returns CDR1 KGHSH and CDR2 LQKENI. CDR3 nucleotides: TGTGCCAGCTCTCGTTGGACAGGGAACACTGAAGCTTTCTTT. It specifies CASSRWTGNTEAFF.

The rearrangement links TRBV7-8 to TRBJ1-5; tentative D call: TRBD1 (5 bases). The germline CDR1 and CDR2 sequences are SGHVS and FQNEAQ. Between the trimmed V and J ends, which lost 5 bases and 4 bases, there was a span of 9 bases. This CDR3 has 13 amino acids. CDR3 amino acids: CASSATDNQPQHF. The CDR3 DNA reads TGTGCCAGCAGCGCGACAGATAATCAGCCCCAGCATTTT. Together with reference TRBV7-8 and TRBJ1-5, the CDR3 gives the full variable domain: GAGVSQSPRYKVAKRGQDVALRCDPISGHVSLFWYQQALGQGPEFLTYFQNEAQLDKSGLPSDRFFAERPEGSVSTLKIQRTQQEDSAVYLCASSATDNQPQHFGDGTRLSIL.